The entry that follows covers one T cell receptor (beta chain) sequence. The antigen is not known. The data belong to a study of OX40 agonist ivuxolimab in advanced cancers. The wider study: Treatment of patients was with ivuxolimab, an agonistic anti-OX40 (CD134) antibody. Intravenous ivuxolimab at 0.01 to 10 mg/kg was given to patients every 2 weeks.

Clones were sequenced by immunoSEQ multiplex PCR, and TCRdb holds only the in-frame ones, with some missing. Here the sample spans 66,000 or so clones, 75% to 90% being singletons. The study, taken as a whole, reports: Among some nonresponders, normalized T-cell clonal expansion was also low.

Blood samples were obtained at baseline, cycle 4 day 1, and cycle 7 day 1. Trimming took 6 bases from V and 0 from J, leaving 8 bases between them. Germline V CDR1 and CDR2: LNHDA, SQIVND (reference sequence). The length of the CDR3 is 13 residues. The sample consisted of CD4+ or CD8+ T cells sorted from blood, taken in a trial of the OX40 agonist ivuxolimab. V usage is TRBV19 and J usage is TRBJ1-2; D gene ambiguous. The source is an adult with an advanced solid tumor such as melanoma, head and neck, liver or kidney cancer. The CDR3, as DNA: TGTGCCAGTAGGTTTCGCGCTAACTATGGCTACACCTTC. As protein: CASRFRANYGYTF.